These T cell receptor beta chains were read from a single sample in a study of T cells in localized non-small cell lung cancer. Only in-frame clones appear in the TCRdb table, and some are missing; sequencing was by immunoSEQ multiplex PCR. This sample has about 20,000 clones, with 80% to 90% found just once. The sequencing here drew on PBMCs, taken before any cancer treatment. These receptors were taken from a man aged 35-75 years with stage II squamous cell lung carcinoma. Each CDR3 is given with its conserved first and last residue. D genes are given only for firm matches. The size of a clone is reported for some rows only, either as once, few or many, or as a class for expanded clones.

J: TRBJ2-1; size: -; D: -; V: TRBV19; CDR3: CASSTTGSLHGNEQFF; DNA: TGTGCCAGTAGTACCACTGGGTCACTACACGGCAATGAGCAGTTCTTC
J: TRBJ2-3; size: -; D: TRBD2; V: TRBV5-1; CDR3: CASSSLTSGGRTDTQYF; DNA: TGCGCCAGCAGCTCCCTCACTAGCGGGGGACGAACAGATACGCAGTATTTT
J: TRBJ2-7; size: -; D: -; V: TRBV4-2; CDR3: CASSRHEVEDLSYEQYF; DNA: TGTGCCAGCAGCCGACATGAGGTTGAGGACCTCTCCTACGAGCAGTACTTC
J: TRBJ1-1; size: -; D: TRBD1; V: TRBV5-5; CDR3: CASSRRGQAEAFF; DNA: TGTGCCAGCAGCCGCAGGGGGCAGGCTGAAGCTTTCTTT
J: TRBJ2-5; size: -; D: -; V: TRBV5-1; CDR3: CASRETPSGQETQYF; DNA: TGCGCCAGCAGAGAAACCCCAAGCGGACAAGAGACCCAGTACTTC
J: TRBJ1-5; size: -; D: -; V: TRBV27; CDR3: CASSLYPPTDYSNQPQHF; DNA: TGTGCCAGCAGTTTATACCCCCCGACAGATTATAGCAATCAGCCCCAGCATTTT
J: TRBJ2-7; size: -; D: -; V: TRBV30; CDR3: CAWSGTYEQYF; DNA: TGTGCCTGGAGTGGGACCTACGAGCAGTACTTC
J: TRBJ2-1; size: -; D: -; V: TRBV30; CDR3: CAWEEYNEQFF; DNA: TGTGCCTGGGAGGAGTACAATGAGCAGTTCTTC
J: TRBJ1-6; size: few; D: TRBD1; V: TRBV10-1; CDR3: CASGQLNSPLHF; DNA: TGCGCCTCGGGACAGCTGAATTCACCCCTCCACTTT
J: TRBJ1-1; size: -; D: -; V: TRBV27; CDR3: CASTRRGGTEAFF; DNA: TGTGCCAGCACCCGGAGGGGGGGCACTGAAGCTTTCTTT
J: TRBJ1-2; size: -; D: -; V: TRBV30; CDR3: CAWTDPRNNYGYTF; DNA: TGTGCCTGGACCGACCCCAGAAACAACTATGGCTACACCTTC
J: TRBJ2-5; size: -; D: TRBD2; V: TRBV5-1; CDR3: CASSLGLAVYQETQYF; DNA: TGCGCCAGCAGCTTGGGGCTAGCGGTCTATCAAGAGACCCAGTACTTC
J: TRBJ2-7; size: -; D: -; V: TRBV2; CDR3: CASSGHLYEQYF; DNA: TGTGCCAGCAGCGGACATCTCTACGAGCAGTACTTC
J: TRBJ1-1; size: -; D: TRBD1; V: TRBV19; CDR3: CASSLRQGALNTEAFF; DNA: TGTGCCAGTAGTCTAAGACAGGGGGCACTGAACACTGAAGCTTTCTTT
J: TRBJ2-7; size: -; D: -; V: TRBV9; CDR3: CASSVGAGPSGRYF; DNA: TGTGCCAGCAGCGTAGGAGCAGGTCCTTCTGGGCGGTACTTC
J: TRBJ2-3; size: once; D: -; V: TRBV7-3; CDR3: CASRFDNTDTQYF; DNA: TGTGCCAGCAGATTCGACAACACAGATACGCAGTATTTT
J: TRBJ1-1; size: -; D: -; V: TRBV6-4; CDR3: CASSRGGNTEAFF; DNA: TGTGCCAGCAGTCGGGGGGGGAACACTGAAGCTTTCTTT
J: TRBJ1-1; size: -; D: -; V: TRBV4-1; CDR3: CASSQDRAGAQNTEAFF; DNA: TGCGCCAGCAGCCAAGATAGGGCGGGTGCCCAAAACACTGAAGCTTTCTTT
J: TRBJ2-7; size: few; D: -; V: TRBV5-6; CDR3: CASSRDGTYEQYF; DNA: TGTGCCAGCAGCCGGGACGGTACCTACGAGCAGTACTTC
J: TRBJ2-7; size: -; D: -; V: TRBV11-2; CDR3: CASSLAGSGYEQYF; DNA: TGTGCCAGCAGCTTAGCCGGGAGCGGTTACGAGCAGTACTTC
J: TRBJ1-2; size: -; D: -; V: TRBV5-6; CDR3: CASSRVNYGYTF; DNA: TGTGCCAGCAGCAGGGTGAACTATGGCTACACCTTC
J: TRBJ2-7; size: -; D: -; V: TRBV7-2; CDR3: CASSPDPDPAYEQYF; DNA: TGTGCCAGCAGCCCCGACCCAGACCCTGCCTACGAGCAGTACTTC
J: TRBJ2-2; size: -; D: TRBD1; V: TRBV6-5; CDR3: CASREPGGTGELFF; DNA: TGTGCCAGCAGGGAGCCAGGGGGCACCGGGGAGCTGTTTTTT
J: TRBJ2-5; size: -; D: TRBD1; V: TRBV18; CDR3: CATRGQSKETQYF; DNA: TGTGCCACGAGGGGACAGTCTAAAGAGACCCAGTACTTC
J: TRBJ2-3; size: once; D: TRBD1; V: TRBV5-1; CDR3: CASSLPDRVPDTQYF; DNA: TGCGCCAGCAGCTTGCCGGACAGGGTCCCAGATACGCAGTATTTT
J: TRBJ2-1; size: -; D: TRBD2; V: TRBV11-3; CDR3: CASSFRSGEGIYNEQFF; DNA: TGTGCCAGCAGCTTCCGTAGCGGGGAAGGAATTTACAATGAGCAGTTCTTC
J: TRBJ2-5; size: -; D: -; V: TRBV18; CDR3: CASSPPARETQYF; DNA: TGTGCCAGCTCACCCCCAGCTAGAGAGACCCAGTACTTC
J: TRBJ1-1; size: once; D: -; V: TRBV6-1; CDR3: CASSGHRVGTEAFF; DNA: TGTGCCAGCAGTGGTCACAGGGTGGGCACTGAAGCTTTCTTT
J: TRBJ1-6; size: -; D: TRBD1; V: TRBV9; CDR3: CASSERTGGAHSPLHF; DNA: TGTGCCAGCAGCGAAAGGACAGGGGGCGCGCATTCACCCCTCCACTTT
J: TRBJ2-1; size: few; D: TRBD2; V: TRBV6-1; CDR3: CASSGLADLSSYNEQFF; DNA: TGTGCCAGCAGTGGCCTAGCGGATCTGAGCTCCTACAATGAGCAGTTCTTC
J: TRBJ2-7; size: once; D: -; V: TRBV30; CDR3: CAWSPFGPRSYEQYF; DNA: TGTGCCTGGAGTCCATTCGGACCGCGCTCCTACGAGCAGTACTTC
J: TRBJ2-1; size: -; D: -; V: TRBV18; CDR3: CASSLGPGEQFF; DNA: TGTGCCAGCTCCCTAGGGCCCGGTGAGCAGTTCTTC
J: TRBJ2-3; size: -; D: TRBD1; V: TRBV7-2; CDR3: CASSLGGTGMGTQYF; DNA: TGTGCCAGCAGCTTAGGCGGGACAGGGATGGGTACGCAGTATTTT
J: TRBJ1-2; size: once; D: -; V: TRBV6-5; CDR3: CASSYDLQGSPYGYTF; DNA: TGTGCCAGCAGTTACGATTTGCAGGGGAGCCCCTATGGCTACACCTTC
J: TRBJ2-5; size: few; D: -; V: TRBV21-1; CDR3: CASSKALRGSIDETQYF; DNA: TGTGCCAGCAGCAAAGCGCTCCGCGGGAGCATCGACGAGACCCAGTACTTC
J: TRBJ2-2; size: few; D: -; V: TRBV6-5; CDR3: CASSSGLHTGELFF; DNA: TGTGCCAGCAGTTCTGGCCTACACACCGGGGAGCTGTTTTTT
J: TRBJ2-5; size: once; D: -; V: TRBV6-6; CDR3: CASSYSGQGDQETQYF; DNA: TGTGCCAGCAGTTACTCGGGGCAGGGTGATCAGGAGACCCAGTACTTC
J: TRBJ2-1; size: -; D: TRBD2; V: TRBV27; CDR3: CASSFVASGGNNEQFF; DNA: TGTGCCAGCAGTTTCGTGGCTAGCGGGGGGAACAATGAGCAGTTCTTC
J: TRBJ2-7; size: few; D: TRBD2; V: TRBV27; CDR3: CASSWSASGHEQYF; DNA: TGTGCCAGCAGTTGGAGCGCTAGCGGACACGAGCAGTACTTC
J: TRBJ2-1; size: -; D: TRBD2; V: TRBV7-2; CDR3: CASSLARTSGYNEQFF; DNA: TGTGCCAGCAGCTTAGCGAGGACTAGCGGTTACAATGAGCAGTTCTTC
J: TRBJ1-5; size: -; D: -; V: TRBV19; CDR3: CATTPRSNQPQHF; DNA: TGTGCCACTACCCCGAGGTCGAATCAGCCCCAGCATTTT
J: TRBJ1-4; size: once; D: TRBD1; V: TRBV5-1; CDR3: CASSFRTGANEKLFF; DNA: TGCGCCAGCAGCTTTCGGACAGGCGCGAATGAAAAACTGTTTTTT
J: TRBJ1-1; size: -; D: -; V: TRBV27; CDR3: CASSRGTEAFF; DNA: TGTGCCAGCAGTCGGGGCACTGAAGCTTTCTTT
J: TRBJ2-7; size: once; D: -; V: TRBV11-2; CDR3: CASSSDPSYEQYF; DNA: TGTGCCAGCAGCTCGGACCCTTCCTACGAGCAGTACTTC